The sequence of this T cell receptor beta chain was determined in a study of control samples from healthy donors and cancer patients. Produced via immunoSEQ multiplex PCR; TCRdb's table is partial and in-frame only. The table shows about 180,000 clones, with around 90% occurring only once. Germline assignment: CDR1 SGHVS and CDR2 FQNEAQ. The V and J ends lost 2 bases and 8 bases, in that order; junction bases with no gene match: 15. CDR3 length equals 17 residues. This TCR was recovered from a woman between 45 and 60 years old in good health. The sample was blood. J is TRBJ1-3 and V is TRBV7-8, with TRBD1 matching 7 bases. CDR3 DNA: TGTGCCAGCAGCTTAAACCCGGGACAGCGGGAGGGGTACACCATATATTTT. Protein product: CASSLNPGQREGYTIYF.